The 22 T cell receptor beta chains in this list originate from one sample, sequenced in a study of T cells in tumors after PD-1 blockade. The repertoire was sequenced with immunoSEQ multiplex PCR; TCRdb's copy has only in-frame clones and lacks some. In the table there are more than 40,000 clones, 65% to 85% of which are singletons. The starting material was PBMCs, obtained before anti-PD-1 therapy. Receptors originate from a human donor with advanced basal cell or squamous cell carcinoma (not recorded which).

The J gene is TRBJ2-7, the V gene TRBV28, with 7 nucleotides matching TRBD1. CDR3 length: 12 residues. Germline trimming cut 5 bases from V and 3 bases from J; bases unmatched to any gene: 1. Germline V CDR1 and CDR2: MDHEN, SYDVKM. CDR3 DNA: TGTGCCAGCAGTGGGGACAGCTACGAGCAGTACTTC. Translating gives CASSGDSYEQYF.

The V call is TRBV6-5, the J call TRBJ1-3; TRBD1 agrees at 7 bases. The CDR3 is made up of 12 amino acids. The V and J ends lost 10 bases and 6 bases, in that order; junction bases with no gene match: 6. CDR1 and CDR2 from the germline V gene are MNHEY and SVGAGI. Here the CDR3 DNA reads TGTGCCACCACGGGACAGACAAACACCATATATTTT. This codes for CATTGQTNTIYF.

Note on this clone: Additional DNA sequences in this sample encode the identical CDR3. V usage is TRBV7-6 and J usage is TRBJ2-3; 10 nucleotides align to TRBD2. This CDR3 has 16 amino acids. Trimming cost V 0 bases and J 5 bases; bases outside gene matches: 5. CDR1 is SGHVS and CDR2 is FNYEAQ in the germline V gene. The DNA of the CDR3 is TGTGCCAGCAGCTTAGCGGCTAGCGGGAGTCAAGATACGCAGTATTTT. Translated: CASSLAASGSQDTQYF.

The CDR3 DNA is TGTGCCAGTAGTATGGACAGGGGCAATGAGCAGTTCTTC. It specifies CASSMDRGNEQFF. This sequence joins TRBV19 and TRBJ2-1; 9 bases map to TRBD1. The V segment lost 3 bases and the J segment 6 bases; nucleotides outside the gene matches: 0. In germline, CDR1 is LNHDA, CDR2 SQIVND (reference sequence). The CDR3 has 13 amino acids.

The gene calls are TRBV6-5 and TRBJ2-7; D is unclear. From germline, CDR1 is MNHEY and CDR2 SVGAGI. This CDR3 is built from 14 residues. Trimming took 6 bases from V and 3 from J, leaving 15 bases between them. The CDR3 coding sequence is TGTGCCAGCAGACCCTATTCTGGGATCTACGAGCAGTACTTC. Encoded protein: CASRPYSGIYEQYF.

CDR3 loop: CATSDLLRGEQFF. In nucleotides, the CDR3 is TGTGCCACCAGTGACCTCTTGAGGGGAGAGCAGTTCTTC. The chain employs TRBV24-1 and TRBJ2-1; D may be TRBD1 or TRBD2 (5 bases each). Trimming left V 4 bases short and J 10 bases short, with 13 bases between. The CDR3 has 13 amino acids. Germline assignment: CDR1 KGHDR and CDR2 SFDVKD.

V usage is TRBV5-1 and J usage is TRBJ2-6; D remains ambiguous. The CDR3 has 16 amino acids. Germline CDR1 SGHRS, CDR2 YFSETQ. Trimming left V 4 bases short and J 1 base short, with 12 bases between. The chain's CDR3 is CASSPGQVSGANVLTF. CDR3 DNA: TGCGCCAGCAGCCCCGGGCAGGTATCTGGGGCCAACGTCCTGACTTTC.

The chain carries TRBV7-9 and TRBJ1-3; 7 nucleotides align to TRBD1. Germline V gene lookup returns CDR1 SEHNR and CDR2 FQNEAQ (reference sequence). The CDR3 length is 15 residues. The J segment lost 3 bases and the V segment lost 3 bases, leaving 5 bases of the junction unmatched. The CDR3 DNA is TGTGCCAGCAGCTTGCAGGGGGGACTTGGAAACACCATATATTTT. Translating gives CASSLQGGLGNTIYF.

The V call is TRBV7-9, the J call TRBJ2-7; the D is unclear. V dropped 4 bases and J dropped 3 bases, with 7 bases sitting between them. The germline V gene encodes CDR1 SEHNR and CDR2 FQNEAQ (reference sequence). This CDR3 has 12 residues. The CDR3 region is CASSSAIYEQYF. The CDR3 DNA is TGTGCCAGCAGCTCCGCGATCTACGAGCAGTACTTC.

The rearrangement joins TRBV4-2 to TRBJ2-2, with D unresolved. Germline V gene sequence: CDR1 LGHNA, CDR2 YNFKEQ. This CDR3 has 16 amino acids. V was trimmed by 0 bases and J by 4 bases, leaving 12 bases between them. CDR3 coding DNA: TGTGCCAGCAGCCAAGAACGGGCAGGCATCACCGGGGAGCTGTTTTTT. This gives the protein CASSQERAGITGELFF.

The chain couples TRBV12-3 or TRBV12-4 to TRBJ1-1; tentatively, D is TRBD1 (6 bases). This CDR3 is 13 amino acids long. The V gene lost 0 bases and the J gene lost 7 bases, with 9 bases spanning the gap. As DNA, the CDR3 is TGTGCCAGCAGTTTAGCGGTGACAGGTGAAGCTTTCTTT. It is translated as CASSLAVTGEAFF.

This chain uses TRBV12-3 or TRBV12-4 with TRBJ2-7; tentative D call: TRBD1 (5 bases). Trimming cost V 3 bases and J 2 bases, with 8 bases left between them. This CDR3 region has 13 residues. DNA of the CDR3: TGTGCCAGCAGTTTTCAGGGCCCCTACGAGCAGTACTTC. Amino acid sequence: CASSFQGPYEQYF.

The chain is built from TRBV19 and TRBJ2-3; 8 bases match TRBD2. There are 14 residues in the CDR3. The germline gives CDR1 LNHDA, CDR2 SQIVND (reference sequence). The ends lost 5 bases at V and 2 bases at J; junction bases unmatched: 3. In DNA, the CDR3 is TGTGCCAGTAGTCTTAGCGGGACCACAGATACGCAGTATTTT. Protein product: CASSLSGTTDTQYF.

This clone has just one count. V usage is TRBV7-8 and J usage is TRBJ1-1; D gene ambiguous. Germline V gene data show CDR1 as SGHVS and CDR2 as FQNEAQ. The CDR3 loop spans 14 amino acids. Deletions cut 5 bases from V and 4 bases from J, with 14 bases between. The CDR3 DNA reads TGTGCCAGCAGCAACAGTCTGGGGAGCACTGAAGCTTTCTTT. Translating it yields CASSNSLGSTEAFF.

This chain joins TRBV6-5 and TRBJ2-3; perhaps TRBD2 as D (6 bases). Trimming took 8 bases from V and 1 from J, leaving 16 bases between them. CDR1 is MNHEY and CDR2 is SVGAGI in the germline V gene. The CDR3 spans 15 residues. The DNA of the CDR3 is TGTGCCAGCCGGGGGTCCAGACTTCGCACAGATACGCAGTATTTT. It encodes CASRGSRLRTDTQYF.

This clone turned up a few times. The chain carries TRBV18 and TRBJ2-7, with a weak D call TRBD1 (6 bases). V was pared by 8 bases and J by 7 bases, with 12 bases between. This CDR3 is 11 amino acids long. Germline-derived CDR1 and CDR2 are KGHSH and LQKENI. The DNA of the CDR3 is TGTGCCAGCAAAACAGGGATGGAGCAGTACTTC. Translation: CASKTGMEQYF. Full variable domain (remainder filled in from reference TRBV18 and TRBJ2-7): NAGVMQNPRHLVRRRGQEARLRCSPMKGHSHVYWYRQLPEEGLKFMVYLQKENIIDESGMPKERFSAEFPKEGPSILRIQQVVRGDSAAYFCASKTGMEQYFGPGTRLTVT.

This sequence joins TRBV7-8 and TRBJ2-1; 8 bases align to TRBD2. V dropped 2 bases and J dropped 7; count of bases not matched to a gene: 7. Germline values: CDR1 SGHVS, CDR2 FQNEAQ. The length of the CDR3 is 15 residues. CDR3 sequence: CASSLRREGRNEQFF. The CDR3 DNA is TGTGCCAGCAGCTTACGCCGGGAGGGCCGGAATGAGCAGTTCTTC.

CDR3 region: CASSPSGGYGYTF. CDR3 nucleotide sequence: TGTGCCAGCAGCCCCAGTGGGGGGTATGGCTACACCTTC. The V and J genes are TRBV12-3 or TRBV12-4 and TRBJ1-2, with D possibly TRBD1 on 5 matching bases. The CDR3 covers 13 residues. The germline V and J ends were trimmed by 6 bases and 5 bases, with 13 bases remaining between them.

This sequence joins TRBV4-2 and TRBJ2-3; D gene uncertain. CDR1 and CDR2 (germline): LGHNA, YNFKEQ. V lost 4 bases and J 6 bases, leaving 23 bases between the germline ends. The CDR3 has 17 amino acids. CDR3 DNA: TGTGCCAGCAGCCGCCTGGCGCGGACCTTTGAGGTTGATACGCAGTATTTT. Amino acid sequence: CASSRLARTFEVDTQYF.

The gene calls are TRBV2 and TRBJ2-5, with 8 bases fitting TRBD1. This CDR3 contains 14 residues. After removal of 6 bases from V and 5 bases from J, the junction contained 8 bases not matched to a gene. Germline V lookup: CDR1 SNHLY, CDR2 FYNNEI. The CDR3 DNA sequence: TGTGCCAGCAGCTCTCAGGGGGCGGGTGAGACCCAGTACTTC. The encoded protein is CASSSQGAGETQYF.

This clone was observed a single time. V and J are TRBV11-3 and TRBJ1-1; 8 nucleotides match TRBD1. This CDR3 has 16 residues. The V gene's germline CDR1 is SGHNT and CDR2 YENEEA. V lost 4 bases, J lost 5 bases, and 12 bases stayed unmatched. The CDR3 region has the DNA TGTGCCAGCAGCTCCGTTAGGCAGGGGGCGAGGACTGAAGCTTTCTTT. Protein: CASSSVRQGARTEAFF.

This sequence joins TRBV7-7 and TRBJ2-1, with 9 bases identical to TRBD1. V shed 0 bases and J 5 bases; nucleotides not matched to a gene: 5. Germline V gene sequence: CDR1 SSHAT, CDR2 FNYEAQ (reference sequence). The CDR3 covers 16 residues. Written as DNA, the CDR3 is TGTGCCAGCAGCTTAGCCCCGGGACAGGGCAACAATGAGCAGTTCTTC. Translation: CASSLAPGQGNNEQFF.